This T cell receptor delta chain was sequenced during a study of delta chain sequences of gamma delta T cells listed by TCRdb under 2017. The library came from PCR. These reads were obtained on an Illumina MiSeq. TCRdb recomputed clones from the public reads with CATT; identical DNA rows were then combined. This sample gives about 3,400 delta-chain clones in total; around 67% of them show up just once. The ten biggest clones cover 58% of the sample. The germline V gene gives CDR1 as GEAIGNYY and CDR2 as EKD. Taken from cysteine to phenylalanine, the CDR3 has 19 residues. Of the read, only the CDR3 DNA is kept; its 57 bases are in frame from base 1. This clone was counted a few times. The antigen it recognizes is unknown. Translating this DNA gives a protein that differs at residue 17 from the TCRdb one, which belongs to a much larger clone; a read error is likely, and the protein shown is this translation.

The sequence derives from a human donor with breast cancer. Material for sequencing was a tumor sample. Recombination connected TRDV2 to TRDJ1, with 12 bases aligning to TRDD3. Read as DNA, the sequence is TGTGCCTGTGACACTATAGGCTGGGGGATACGCGACGGGGTCGATAAACACATCTTT. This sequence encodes CACDTIGWGIRDGVDKHIF.